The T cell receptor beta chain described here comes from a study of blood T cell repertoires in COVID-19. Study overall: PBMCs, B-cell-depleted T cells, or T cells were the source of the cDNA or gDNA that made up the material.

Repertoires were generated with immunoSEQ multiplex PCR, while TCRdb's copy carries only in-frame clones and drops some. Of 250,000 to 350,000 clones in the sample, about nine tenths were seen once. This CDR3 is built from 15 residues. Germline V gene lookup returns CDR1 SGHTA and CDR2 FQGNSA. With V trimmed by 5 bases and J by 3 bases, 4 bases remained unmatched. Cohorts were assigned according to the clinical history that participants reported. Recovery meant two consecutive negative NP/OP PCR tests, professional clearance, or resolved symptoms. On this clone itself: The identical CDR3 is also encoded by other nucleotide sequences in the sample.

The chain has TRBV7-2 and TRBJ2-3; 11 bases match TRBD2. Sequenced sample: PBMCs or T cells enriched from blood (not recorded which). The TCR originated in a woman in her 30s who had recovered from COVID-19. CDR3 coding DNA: TGTGCCAGCAGCCCCAGACTAGCGGGGACAGATACGCAGTATTTT. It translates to CASSPRLAGTDTQYF.